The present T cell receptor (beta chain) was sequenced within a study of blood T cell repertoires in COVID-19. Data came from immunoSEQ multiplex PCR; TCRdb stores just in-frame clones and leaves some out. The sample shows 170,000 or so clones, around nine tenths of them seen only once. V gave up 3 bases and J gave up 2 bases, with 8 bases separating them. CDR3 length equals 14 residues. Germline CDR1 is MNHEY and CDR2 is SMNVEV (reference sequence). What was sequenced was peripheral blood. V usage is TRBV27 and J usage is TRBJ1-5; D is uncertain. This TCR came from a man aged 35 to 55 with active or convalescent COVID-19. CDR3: CASSFSRGNQPQHF. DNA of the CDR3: TGTGCCAGCAGTTTTTCCCGGGGCAATCAGCCCCAGCATTTT.